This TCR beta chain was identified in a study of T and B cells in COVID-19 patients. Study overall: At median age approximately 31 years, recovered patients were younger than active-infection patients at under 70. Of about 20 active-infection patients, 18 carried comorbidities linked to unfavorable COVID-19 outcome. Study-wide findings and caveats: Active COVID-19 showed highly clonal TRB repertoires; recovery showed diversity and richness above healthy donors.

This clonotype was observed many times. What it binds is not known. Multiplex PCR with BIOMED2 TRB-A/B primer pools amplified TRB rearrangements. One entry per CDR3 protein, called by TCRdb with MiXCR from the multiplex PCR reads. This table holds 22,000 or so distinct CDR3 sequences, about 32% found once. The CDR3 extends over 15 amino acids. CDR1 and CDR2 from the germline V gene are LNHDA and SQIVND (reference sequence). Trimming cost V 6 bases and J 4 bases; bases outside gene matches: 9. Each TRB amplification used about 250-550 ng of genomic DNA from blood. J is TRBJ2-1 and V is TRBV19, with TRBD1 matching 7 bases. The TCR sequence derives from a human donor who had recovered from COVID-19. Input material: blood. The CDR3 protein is CASSLQGSPYNEQFF. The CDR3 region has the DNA TGTGCCAGTAGCCTACAGGGGTCCCCTTACAATGAGCAGTTCTTC. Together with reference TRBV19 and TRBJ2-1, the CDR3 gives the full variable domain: DGGITQSPKYLFRKEGQNVTLSCEQNLNHDAMYWYRQDPGQGLRLIYYSQIVNDFQKGDIAEGYSVSREKKESFPLTVTSAQKNPTAFYLCASSLQGSPYNEQFFGPGTRLTVL.